This TCR beta chain was obtained from a study of T cells in localized non-small cell lung cancer. CDR1 and CDR2 from the germline V gene are GTSNPN and SVGIG (reference sequence). With 3 bases removed from V and 0 bases from J, the gap between germline ends came to 18 bases. The CDR3 consists of 16 residues. Using immunoSEQ multiplex PCR, the repertoire was profiled, and TCRdb retains in-frame clones only, with some absent. Among around 3,400 clones, 20% were seen once, and the ten largest hold roughly 10%. Study-wide points: In uninvolved adjacent lung, T cell clonality reached its highest value, exceeding tumor. Adjacent lung had a median roughly 53 of the 100 largest tumor clones.

This clone was found a few times. What it binds is unknown. The chain recombines TRBV30 with TRBJ2-7, with a weak D call TRBD1 (6 bases). The specimen comprised lung tumor tissue, sampled before any cancer treatment. The receptor was isolated from a woman aged 35-70 years with stage III squamous cell lung carcinoma. DNA of the CDR3: TGTGCCTGGAGCAAGCCAATAGGGGACACCTCCTACGAGCAGTACTTC. Amino acid sequence: CAWSKPIGDTSYEQYF.